A single sample is the source of the 29 T cell receptor beta chains below, sequenced in a study of cytomegalovirus exposure and HLA in healthy donors. TCRdb keeps only in-frame clones here, not all; method: immunoSEQ multiplex PCR. The table includes about 220,000 clones, approximately 86% detected once. Sequenced input: PBMCs. The source of these receptors is a woman aged 18-29 years in good health and CMV-seronegative.

The rearrangement joins TRBV4-1 to TRBJ2-1, with a weak D call TRBD1 (6 bases). The germline CDR1 and CDR2 sequences are MGHRA and YSYEKL. Trimming removed 2 bases at V and 0 bases at J, with 8 bases between. This CDR3 contains 15 residues. The CDR3 nucleotides read TGCGCCAGCAGCCAAAGGGGGAGCTCCTACAATGAGCAGTTCTTC. Encoded protein: CASSQRGSSYNEQFF.

The chain joins TRBV7-9 to TRBJ1-5; D unclear. Trimming pared 0 bases from V and 4 bases from J, leaving 4 bases between. Germline lookup yields CDR1 SEHNR and CDR2 FQNEAQ (reference sequence). The CDR3 length is 13 residues. The CDR3 DNA sequence: TGTGCCAGCAGCTTAGCCATGAATCAGCCCCAGCATTTT. As protein: CASSLAMNQPQHF.

The rearrangement joins TRBV30 to TRBJ2-5; the D is unclear. Trimming removed 8 bases at V and 1 base at J, with 14 bases between. CDR3 size: 13 residues. From germline, CDR1 is GTSNPN and CDR2 SVGIG (reference sequence). The CDR3 DNA sequence: TGTGCCGCTGAGAGGCAGATCCAAGAGACCCAGTACTTC. Its translation: CAAERQIQETQYF. The entire variable domain, with the rest obtained from reference TRBV30 and TRBJ2-5, is as follows: SQTIHQWPATLVQPVGSPLSLECTVEGTSNPNLYWYRQAAGRGLQLLFYSVGIGQISSEVPQNLSASRPQDRQFILSSKKLLLSDSGFYLCAAERQIQETQYFGPGTRLLVL.

The chain joins TRBV30 to TRBJ1-2, with D possibly TRBD1 on 5 matching bases. Germline lookup yields CDR1 GTSNPN and CDR2 SVGIG (reference sequence). Trimming left V 3 bases short and J 4 bases short, with 15 bases between. This CDR3 has 14 amino acids. The CDR3 bases are TGTGCCTGGAGCGGGGGGACGGTTGGCTATGGCTACACCTTC. Its translation: CAWSGGTVGYGYTF.

The chain has TRBV7-2 and TRBJ2-7; maybe TRBD2 (5 bases). Per germline, CDR1 SGHTA and CDR2 FQGNSA. Trimming took off 4 bases at V and 7 bases at J, with 17 bases between the two ends. This CDR3 is built from 14 residues. CDR3 residues: CASSSWGVSMEQYF. CDR3 in DNA: TGTGCCAGCAGCTCATGGGGAGTTTCGATGGAGCAGTACTTC. Looking up the rest from reference TRBV7-2 and TRBJ2-7 gives the full variable domain: GAGVSQSPSNKVTEKGKDVELRCDPISGHTALYWYRQSLGQGLEFLIYFQGNSAPDKSGLPSDRFSAERTGGSVSTLTIQRTQQEDSAVYLCASSSWGVSMEQYFGPGTRLTVT.

This chain uses TRBV9 with TRBJ2-3, with TRBD2 matching over 7 bases. The CDR3 loop spans 16 amino acids. V lost 1 base, J lost 1 base, and 6 bases stayed unmatched. Germline V gene lookup returns CDR1 SGDLS and CDR2 YYNGEE. DNA of the CDR3: TGTGCCAGCAGCGTAAGGAGCGGGACGGGCACAGATACGCAGTATTTT. This gives the protein CASSVRSGTGTDTQYF.

The chain joins TRBV5-1 to TRBJ2-7, with D uncertain. This CDR3 is built from 14 residues. The V gene lost 3 bases and the J gene lost 5 bases, with 15 bases spanning the gap. Germline CDR1 reads SGHRS; CDR2 reads YFSETQ. The CDR3 coding sequence is TGCGCCAGCAGCTCTGTACTGTCACCTCACGAGCAGTACTTC. Translated: CASSSVLSPHEQYF.

The J gene is TRBJ2-7, the V gene TRBV19; D might be TRBD2 (6 bases). From germline, CDR1 is LNHDA and CDR2 SQIVND (reference sequence). V was clipped by 7 bases and J by 4 bases, with 14 bases between them. The CDR3 extends over 13 amino acids. The DNA for the CDR3 is TGTGCCAGTAAGGTCCGGGCGGGGTACGAGCAGTACTTC. It encodes CASKVRAGYEQYF. The whole variable domain, remainder taken from reference TRBV19 and TRBJ2-7, is DGGITQSPKYLFRKEGQNVTLSCEQNLNHDAMYWYRQDPGQGLRLIYYSQIVNDFQKGDIAEGYSVSREKKESFPLTVTSAQKNPTAFYLCASKVRAGYEQYFGPGTRLTVT.

As DNA, the CDR3 is TGTGCCAGCAGTCCCCTCGCCCCCGGGGATGAGCAGTTCTTC. Encoded protein: CASSPLAPGDEQFF. V is TRBV27 and J is TRBJ2-1; D is perhaps TRBD2 (5 bases). Per the germline V gene, CDR1 is MNHEY and CDR2 is SMNVEV (reference sequence). The V gene lost 5 bases and the J gene lost 8 bases, with 16 bases spanning the gap. The CDR3 has 14 residues.

This clone occurred a few times. The chain has TRBV7-2 and TRBJ2-7; D is possibly TRBD1 (5 bases). CDR3 size: 14 residues. The germline V gene encodes CDR1 SGHTA and CDR2 FQGNSA. The V end was cut by 3 bases, the J end by 4 bases, with 13 bases between. The CDR3 here is CASSLGRLVYEQYF. The CDR3 DNA reads as TGTGCCAGCAGCTTGGGGCGACTTGTTTACGAGCAGTACTTC.

V gene TRBV6-6 combines with J gene TRBJ2-1; 14 nucleotides align to TRBD2. Trimming at V came to 10 bases and at J to 7 bases, leaving 9 bases not matched to a gene. Germline-derived CDR1 and CDR2 are MNHNY and SVGAGI (reference sequence). The CDR3 consists of 15 residues. DNA for the CDR3: TGTGCCACCCGCCCTGGGACTAGCGGGAGAAATGAGCAGTTCTTC. Encoded protein: CATRPGTSGRNEQFF.

The chain's CDR3 is CASRSREQPQHF. The DNA of the CDR3 is TGTGCCAGCAGAAGTCGGGAACAGCCCCAGCATTTT. The V gene is TRBV27, the J gene TRBJ1-5, with D hard to call. The CDR3 runs to 12 residues. V was trimmed by 6 bases and J by 7 bases, leaving 10 bases between them. Germline V gene lookup returns CDR1 MNHEY and CDR2 SMNVEV (reference sequence).

This clone showed up just once. The chain recombines TRBV6-4 with TRBJ2-3; tentative D call: TRBD2 (5 bases). Deletions cut 0 bases from V and 4 bases from J, with 14 bases between. This CDR3 contains 16 residues. The germline gives CDR1 MRHNA, CDR2 SNTAGT. This chain's CDR3 is CASSDSMGPGADTQYF. For the CDR3, the DNA is TGTGCCAGCAGTGACTCAATGGGCCCCGGGGCAGATACGCAGTATTTT.

The chain is built from TRBV29-1 and TRBJ2-4; 9 bases line up with TRBD1. CDR1 and CDR2 (germline): SQVTM, ANQGSEA. The CDR3 loop spans 15 amino acids. Trimming took 6 bases from V and 6 from J; bases not matched to a gene: 12. The CDR3, as DNA: TGCAGCGTGACCGACAGGGGGTTAAGGAGAAACATTCAGTACTTC. Residues: CSVTDRGLRRNIQYF.

The V and J genes are TRBV11-2 and TRBJ1-1, with D maybe TRBD1 (6 bases). Trimming took 0 bases from V and 5 from J, leaving 13 bases between them. CDR1 is SGHAT, CDR2 FQNNGV, per germline. CDR3 length: 15 residues. The CDR3 DNA reads as TGTGCCAGCAGCTTAGAGGGGGCCCTAGGTACTGAAGCTTTCTTT. It is translated as CASSLEGALGTEAFF.

The V and J genes are TRBV2 and TRBJ1-2; a possible D gene is TRBD1 (6 bases). Germline CDR1 is SNHLY and CDR2 is FYNNEI. Trimming left V 8 bases short and J 4 bases short, with 14 bases between. The length of the CDR3 is 13 residues. The DNA for the CDR3 is TGTGCCAGCGGTCGGGGGGCAGGCTATGGCTACACCTTC. The encoded protein is CASGRGAGYGYTF.

The chain has TRBV18 and TRBJ1-3, with TRBD1 as a possible D gene (6 bases). The CDR3 loop spans 20 amino acids. Trimming pared 3 bases from V and 4 bases from J, leaving 28 bases between. CDR1 is KGHSH, CDR2 LQKENI, per germline. The CDR3 reads CASSPRHGGGGDGLGNTIYF. CDR3 bases: TGTGCCAGCTCACCTCGCCACGGAGGGGGGGGCGATGGACTAGGAAACACCATATATTTT. Supplemented by reference TRBV18 and TRBJ1-3, the full variable domain reads NAGVMQNPRHLVRRRGQEARLRCSPMKGHSHVYWYRQLPEEGLKFMVYLQKENIIDESGMPKERFSAEFPKEGPSILRIQQVVRGDSAAYFCASSPRHGGGGDGLGNTIYFGEGSWLTVV.

A note on this clone: The missing conserved phenylalanine or tryptophan at the end of this CDR3 makes a read error likely. The limits of the CDR3 on the DNA are not certain, so only TCRdb's listed CDR3 is given. The V call is TRBV9, the J call TRBJ2-7; the tabulated D call, TRBD1, remains unverified against the DNA. Germline CDR1 is SGDLS and CDR2 is YYNGEE. The CDR3 comprises 11 residues, both ends counted. The CDR3 sequence is CASSAPGQGAD.

The chain uses TRBV4-2 and TRBJ2-3; 8 positions agree with TRBD2. J lost 10 bases, V lost 0 bases, and 12 bases had no gene match. The V gene's germline CDR1 is LGHNA and CDR2 YNFKEQ. The CDR3 runs 16 residues. CDR3: CASSQEPGLGEMAQYF. The CDR3 nucleotides read TGTGCCAGCAGCCAAGAGCCGGGACTAGGGGAGATGGCGCAGTATTTT.

The rearrangement uses TRBV11-1 and TRBJ2-7, with TRBD2 as a possible D gene (6 bases). Between the trimmed V and J ends, which lost 5 bases and 3 bases, there was a span of 14 bases. Germline values: CDR1 SGHAT, CDR2 FQDESV (reference sequence). This CDR3 is built from 14 residues. The CDR3 DNA reads as TGTGCCAGCAGCATAAGCAATAGCGGCTACGAGCAGTACTTC. Its protein is CASSISNSGYEQYF.

The chain couples TRBV7-9 to TRBJ2-3; no clear D gene. Germline V lookup: CDR1 SEHNR, CDR2 FQNEAQ (reference sequence). The germline V and J ends were trimmed by 5 bases and 3 bases, with 6 bases remaining between them. The CDR3 consists of 12 residues. The CDR3 here is CASSPRTDTQYF. DNA for the CDR3: TGTGCCAGCAGCCCTCGTACAGATACGCAGTATTTT.

The V and J genes are TRBV4-1 and TRBJ2-1; 11 positions agree with TRBD2. J gave up 0 bases and V 1 base, and 5 bases lay outside the gene matches. Germline-derived CDR1 and CDR2 are MGHRA and YSYEKL. The length of the CDR3 is 18 residues. CDR3 sequence (DNA): TGCGCCAGCAGCCAAGGAGACCTAGCGGGAGGCTCCTACAATGAGCAGTTCTTC. This codes for CASSQGDLAGGSYNEQFF.

This chain uses TRBV29-1 with TRBJ2-2; D unresolved. V was shortened by 3 bases and J by 1 base, with 9 bases between the two germline ends. This CDR3 has 14 residues. Germline V CDR1 and CDR2: SQVTM, ANQGSEA. The CDR3 region is CSVDVSVNTGELFF. DNA of the CDR3: TGCAGCGTTGACGTGTCAGTGAACACCGGGGAGCTGTTTTTT.

A few counts support this clone. The J gene is TRBJ1-2, the V gene TRBV5-1; a weak D match, TRBD1 (6 bases). The V end was cut by 3 bases, the J end by 8 bases, with 17 bases between. Germline CDR1 SGHRS, CDR2 YFSETQ. The CDR3 has 14 residues. CDR3 bases: TGCGCCAGCAGCTCTGGACAGCCCTCTGGAGGCTACACCTTC. It encodes CASSSGQPSGGYTF.

The V gene is TRBV4-2, the J gene TRBJ1-2; TRBD1 matches at 7 bases. This CDR3 spans 14 amino acids. Germline-derived CDR1 and CDR2 are LGHNA and YNFKEQ. V was pared by 4 bases and J by 2 bases, with 4 bases of the junction left unmatched. The CDR3 is CASSLQGQNYGYTF. In DNA, the CDR3 is TGTGCCAGCAGCCTACAGGGACAGAACTATGGCTACACCTTC.

CDR3 residues: CASSQPSPSGRAREQYF. DNA of the CDR3: TGTGCCAGCAGCCAACCTTCCCCTAGCGGGAGGGCCCGCGAGCAGTACTTC. The chain recombines TRBV14 with TRBJ2-7; TRBD2 matches at 12 bases. The CDR3 has 17 residues. Germline V gene lookup returns CDR1 SGHDN and CDR2 FVKESK. The ends lost 2 bases at V and 6 bases at J; junction bases unmatched: 11.

The chain recombines TRBV28 with TRBJ2-7; D remains unclear. The germline CDR1 and CDR2 sequences are MDHEN and SYDVKM. V dropped 7 bases and J dropped 0 bases, with 13 bases sitting between them. CDR3 size: 14 residues. CDR3 sequence reads: CASTPFRDSYEQYF. CDR3 DNA: TGTGCCAGCACCCCGTTTAGAGACTCCTACGAGCAGTACTTC.

The chain carries TRBV29-1 and TRBJ2-1; weak D call: TRBD2 (6 bases). Per the germline V gene, CDR1 is SQVTM and CDR2 is ANQGSEA. Trimming took 0 bases from V and 8 from J, leaving 23 bases between them. The length of the CDR3 is 17 residues. CDR3 region: CSVEDWPARWEEDEQFF. The CDR3 nucleotides read TGCAGCGTTGAAGATTGGCCTGCTAGGTGGGAGGAGGATGAGCAGTTCTTC.

This clone was detected once. The chain couples TRBV7-9 to TRBJ1-2, with 7 nucleotides matching TRBD1. This CDR3 spans 14 amino acids. V lost 5 bases, J lost 8 bases, and 11 bases stayed unmatched. Germline assignment: CDR1 SEHNR and CDR2 FQNEAQ (reference sequence). The CDR3 here is CASSLDRDQQGYTF. The CDR3 nucleotides are TGTGCCAGCAGCCTCGACAGGGACCAGCAGGGCTACACCTTC.